The rows below give T cell receptor beta chains drawn from one sample of a study of neurological immune-mediated disorders. TCRdb itself ran the 5' RACE reads through MiXCR, one entry per CDR3 protein. Altogether under 50,000 distinct CDR3 sequences are present, around 13% being singletons, with the ten largest covering roughly 4.5%. Material for sequencing was PBMCs. The receptors originated from a male donor with HTLV-1-associated myelopathy (HAM/TSP). The CDR3 runs from the conserved cysteine through the conserved F or W. Fields, in order: V gene, J gene, clone size, D gene, CDR3 DNA, CDR3 protein. A D gene is named only where the DNA matches it firmly. Some rows mark clone size as missing; the rest say once, few, many or name a class of expanded clone.

v_call: TRBV5-1
j_call: TRBJ2-7
clone_size: many
d_call: .
cdr3_nt: TGCGCCAGCAGTAAAACCTCCAGGGACGAGCAGTACTTC
cdr3_aa: CASSKTSRDEQYF

v_call: TRBV5-5
j_call: TRBJ2-7
clone_size: few
d_call: .
cdr3_nt: TGTGCCAGCAGCCCGAGCCCCGGGACCGTCTCCTACGAGCAGTACTTC
cdr3_aa: CASSPSPGTVSYEQYF

v_call: TRBV7-3
j_call: TRBJ1-2
clone_size: many
d_call: .
cdr3_nt: TGTGCCAGCAGCCCGGACAGCTTTAACTATGGCTACACCTTC
cdr3_aa: CASSPDSFNYGYTF

v_call: TRBV12-3/TRBV12-4
j_call: TRBJ2-7
clone_size: many
d_call: .
cdr3_nt: TGTGCCAGCAGTTTAGTGGCTAGCTCCTACGAGCAGTACTTC
cdr3_aa: CASSLVASSYEQYF

v_call: TRBV11-3
j_call: TRBJ2-2
clone_size: many
d_call: TRBD1
cdr3_nt: TGTGCCAGCAGCTTACCAGGGGGCGTGAACACCGGGGAGCTGTTTTTT
cdr3_aa: CASSLPGGVNTGELFF

v_call: TRBV6-5
j_call: TRBJ2-7
clone_size: many
d_call: .
cdr3_nt: TGTGCCAGCAGCGACCACATTACAGGGTATCGGTACGAGCAGTACTTC
cdr3_aa: CASSDHITGYRYEQYF

v_call: TRBV12-3/TRBV12-4
j_call: TRBJ2-7
clone_size: .
d_call: .
cdr3_nt: TGTGCCAGCAGTTTCGTACAGGGATCCGAGCAGTACTTC
cdr3_aa: CASSFVQGSEQYF

v_call: TRBV20-1
j_call: TRBJ2-5
clone_size: many
d_call: .
cdr3_nt: TGCAGTGCTTCTACAGGGATGGAGACCCAGTACTTC
cdr3_aa: CSASTGMETQYF

v_call: TRBV5-1
j_call: TRBJ1-2
clone_size: many
d_call: TRBD1
cdr3_nt: TGCGCCAGCAGCCCGACAGGGGCCTTAGGCTATGGCTACACCTTC
cdr3_aa: CASSPTGALGYGYTF

v_call: TRBV5-5
j_call: TRBJ1-5
clone_size: many
d_call: .
cdr3_nt: TGTGCCAGCAGCGGGTCCCCAGTCTATCAGCCCCAGCATTTT
cdr3_aa: CASSGSPVYQPQHF

v_call: TRBV15
j_call: TRBJ2-7
clone_size: many
d_call: .
cdr3_nt: TGTGCCACCAGCAAGCAGGGCCACGAGCAGTACTTC
cdr3_aa: CATSKQGHEQYF

v_call: TRBV5-1
j_call: TRBJ1-5
clone_size: many
d_call: TRBD1
cdr3_nt: TGCGCCAGCAGCCCGGTAGGGGGCGGGAATCAGCCCCAGCATTTT
cdr3_aa: CASSPVGGGNQPQHF

v_call: TRBV10-2
j_call: TRBJ1-5
clone_size: many
d_call: .
cdr3_nt: TGCGCCAGCAACAGGGGCAATCAGCCCCAGCATTTT
cdr3_aa: CASNRGNQPQHF

v_call: TRBV5-1
j_call: TRBJ2-7
clone_size: many
d_call: TRBD1
cdr3_nt: TGCGCCAGCATCAGACTCTACAGGGGGATCAACGAGCAGTACTTC
cdr3_aa: CASIRLYRGINEQYF

v_call: TRBV5-1
j_call: TRBJ2-7
clone_size: .
d_call: .
cdr3_nt: TGCGCCAGCAGCTTGGGTGTACAGGGCTCCGAGCAGTACTTC
cdr3_aa: CASSLGVQGSEQYF

v_call: TRBV6-5
j_call: TRBJ2-5
clone_size: once
d_call: .
cdr3_nt: TGTGCCACCCGACCCGAGGGCCAAGAGACCAGGTACTTC
cdr3_aa: CATRPEGQETRYF

v_call: TRBV7-8
j_call: TRBJ2-2
clone_size: many
d_call: .
cdr3_nt: TGTGCCAGCAGCTTAATGCTATCGAACACCGGGGAGCTGTTTTTT
cdr3_aa: CASSLMLSNTGELFF

v_call: TRBV5-1
j_call: TRBJ2-1
clone_size: many
d_call: TRBD2
cdr3_nt: TGCGCCAGCAGCTTGGCAGGCGGGGGGGCGATCAATGAGCAGTTCTTC
cdr3_aa: CASSLAGGGAINEQFF

v_call: TRBV12-3/TRBV12-4
j_call: TRBJ2-5
clone_size: .
d_call: .
cdr3_nt: TGTGCCAGCAGTTCAGGATCAGGGGAGACCCAGTACTTC
cdr3_aa: CASSSGSGETQYF

v_call: TRBV11-3
j_call: TRBJ2-1
clone_size: many
d_call: TRBD1
cdr3_nt: TGTGCCAGCAGCGTCCGGGACAGGGTCTACAATGAGCAGTTCTTC
cdr3_aa: CASSVRDRVYNEQFF

v_call: TRBV29-1
j_call: TRBJ2-7
clone_size: many
d_call: TRBD2
cdr3_nt: TGCAGCGTTGAAGAACGAGCGGGGGGGCTGAACGAGCAGTACTTC
cdr3_aa: CSVEERAGGLNEQYF

v_call: TRBV20-1
j_call: TRBJ1-5
clone_size: many
d_call: .
cdr3_nt: TGCAGTGCACCAGTTGGGGGATTTCAGCCCCAGCATTTT
cdr3_aa: CSAPVGGFQPQHF

v_call: TRBV5-6
j_call: TRBJ1-2
clone_size: many
d_call: TRBD1
cdr3_nt: TGTGCCAGCAGCTTGCTGACAGGGACCTATGGCTACACCTTC
cdr3_aa: CASSLLTGTYGYTF

v_call: TRBV9
j_call: TRBJ2-7
clone_size: many
d_call: TRBD1
cdr3_nt: TGTGCCAGCAGCATTACGACAGGGAGCTCCTACGAGCAGTACTTC
cdr3_aa: CASSITTGSSYEQYF

v_call: TRBV5-1
j_call: TRBJ1-4
clone_size: many
d_call: TRBD1
cdr3_nt: TGCGCCAGCAGCCCGGGGACAGCCACTGAAAAACTGTTTTTT
cdr3_aa: CASSPGTATEKLFF